Each of the 31 T cell receptor beta chains below was sequenced from the same sample in a study of post-analysis software for immune sequencing data. For these TCRs, the target antigens are not known. Points from the study as a whole: In patients, roughly 5 TRBV segments were more frequent than in controls, with TRBV5-6, TRBV5-1 and TRBV20-1 among them.

Prepared TCR beta cDNA libraries contained unique molecular identifiers. TCRdb reprocessed the PCR reads with MiXCR, giving one entry per CDR3 protein. The sample contains 350,000 to 500,000 distinct CDR3 sequences, 39% of which appear only once. Sequencing input: blood. These receptor sequences come from a girl aged 2 to 10 with multiple sclerosis.

This clonotype was observed a few times. The V call is TRBV7-6, the J call TRBJ2-5; 11 bases line up with TRBD2. V dropped 4 bases and J dropped 2; count of bases not matched to a gene: 6. This CDR3 contains 16 residues. Germline V gene sequence: CDR1 SGHVS, CDR2 FNYEAQ. As DNA, the CDR3 is TGTGCCAGCAGCTCGGGACTAGCGGATTTTCAAGAGACCCAGTACTTC. It is translated as CASSSGLADFQETQYF.

This clonotype has only a few counts. The genes are TRBV2 and TRBJ1-6, with D perhaps TRBD1 (5 bases). V was clipped by 3 bases and J by 9 bases, with 12 bases between them. The CDR3 covers 14 residues. The germline CDR1 and CDR2 sequences are SNHLY and FYNNEI. Here the CDR3 reads CASSELGRASPLHF. DNA for the CDR3: TGTGCCAGCAGTGAGTTGGGGCGGGCTTCACCCCTCCACTTT.

This chain links TRBV4-3 with TRBJ2-1; D gene unclear. CDR1 LGHNA and CDR2 YSLEER come from the germline V gene. CDR3 length equals 15 residues. The V end lost 2 bases, the J end lost 0 bases, and 8 bases lay between the germline ends. The CDR3 here is CASSQTWASYNEQFF. The CDR3 DNA sequence: TGCGCCAGCAGCCAAACTTGGGCCTCCTACAATGAGCAGTTCTTC.

V gene TRBV20-1 combines with J gene TRBJ2-7, with D tentatively TRBD1 or TRBD2 (5 bases each). Germline lookup yields CDR1 DFQATT and CDR2 SNEGSKA (reference sequence). Trimming removed 1 base from V and 3 bases from J, with 10 bases in between. This CDR3 contains 13 residues. CDR3 sequence reads: CSARAGRSYEQYF. CDR3 sequence (DNA): TGCAGTGCTAGAGCGGGACGGAGCTACGAGCAGTACTTC.

This clonotype was counted a few times. The V gene is TRBV6-6, the J gene TRBJ2-7; D might be TRBD1 (6 bases). The CDR3 consists of 15 residues. The V end lost 0 bases, the J end lost 4 bases, and 13 bases lay between the germline ends. CDR1 is MNHNY, CDR2 SVGAGI, per germline (reference sequence). CDR3 coding DNA: TGTGCCAGCAGTTACTCGAGGGGGAAGACTTACGAGCAGTACTTC. Translation: CASSYSRGKTYEQYF.

This clonotype was detected many times. This chain connects TRBV12-3 or TRBV12-4 to TRBJ1-2, with D unclear. V was trimmed by 3 bases and J by 4 bases, leaving 6 bases between them. The CDR3 runs to 12 residues. The CDR3 loop reads CASSLRPYGYTF. CDR3 nucleotide sequence: TGTGCCAGCAGTTTGAGACCCTATGGCTACACCTTC.

The chain employs TRBV7-2 and TRBJ2-1, with 7 bases lining up with TRBD2. Germline V CDR1 and CDR2: SGHTA, FQGNSA. The CDR3 contains 17 residues. V lost 4 bases and J lost 4; bases outside the gene matches: 13. CDR3 bases: TGTGCCAGCAGCTCAGGGAGGCGGGGGAGCACTTACAATGAGCAGTTCTTC. Translated: CASSSGRRGSTYNEQFF.

The chain carries TRBV20-1 and TRBJ2-1; D not certain. V was pared by 6 bases and J by 0 bases, with 15 bases between. Germline CDR1 and CDR2: DFQATT and SNEGSKA (reference sequence). The CDR3 has 15 amino acids. CDR3: CSAPRLQSSYNEQFF. In nucleotides, the CDR3 is TGCAGTGCGCCAAGACTCCAGAGCTCCTACAATGAGCAGTTCTTC.

This clonotype came up a few times. The chain carries TRBV6-5 and TRBJ2-1; perhaps D is TRBD1 or TRBD2 (5 bases each). Germline V gene sequence: CDR1 MNHEY, CDR2 SVGAGI. The CDR3 runs to 13 residues. The V gene lost 10 bases and the J gene lost 4 bases, with 14 bases spanning the gap. The CDR3 bases are TGTGCCACCATCATGAGGGGATACAATGAGCAGTTCTTC. It encodes CATIMRGYNEQFF.

V and J are TRBV12-3 or TRBV12-4 and TRBJ2-1; possibly TRBD1 or TRBD2 for D (5 bases each). This CDR3 region has 14 residues. V lost 6 bases, J lost 5 bases, and 14 bases lay in between. CDR3 loop: CASSPGTEHNEQFF. The CDR3 DNA reads as TGTGCCAGCAGCCCGGGGACGGAACACAATGAGCAGTTCTTC.

The sample holds a few counts of this clonotype. The chain has TRBV7-7 and TRBJ2-1; D unresolved. Trimming removed 5 bases at V and 0 bases at J, with 14 bases between. Germline loops: CDR1 SSHAT, CDR2 FNYEAQ (reference sequence). This CDR3 has 16 amino acids. CDR3 nucleotides: TGTGCCAGCAGCCGAGACCGGCCGAGCTCCTACAATGAGCAGTTCTTC. This sequence encodes CASSRDRPSSYNEQFF.

This clonotype showed up many times. V usage is TRBV7-6 and J usage is TRBJ2-7; 8 bases agree with TRBD1. V lost 5 bases, J lost 2 bases, and 8 bases stayed unmatched. The CDR3 is made up of 15 amino acids. Germline V lookup: CDR1 SGHVS, CDR2 FNYEAQ. CDR3 nucleotides: TGTGCCAGCAGCCAAAGGACAGGGTACACCTACGAGCAGTACTTC. Translated: CASSQRTGYTYEQYF.

This clonotype was seen a handful of times. The CDR3 here is CASSLRQGASSEQYF. CDR3 coding DNA: TGTGCCAGCAGCTTACGACAGGGGGCCAGTTCCGAGCAGTACTTC. The genes are TRBV9 and TRBJ2-7; 10 positions match TRBD1. J was trimmed by 6 bases and V by 4 bases; bases with no gene match: 10. Germline V lookup: CDR1 SGDLS, CDR2 YYNGEE. The CDR3 extends over 15 amino acids.

The rearrangement links TRBV7-3 to TRBJ2-3; TRBD2 agrees at 10 bases. This CDR3 comprises 17 residues. Unmatched junction bases numbered 9, after V lost 5 bases and J lost 1 base. Germline V gives CDR1 SGHTA, CDR2 FQGTGA. The CDR3, as DNA: TGTGCCAGCAGCCCATCGACCGGGACTAGCGGCACAGATACGCAGTATTTT. This codes for CASSPSTGTSGTDTQYF.

This clonotype was detected only a few times. This chain links TRBV27 with TRBJ1-1; no clear D. Trimming left V 3 bases short and J 4 bases short, with 9 bases between. The CDR3 sequence is 13 residues long. Germline-derived CDR1 and CDR2 are MNHEY and SMNVEV (reference sequence). In DNA, the CDR3 is TGTGCCAGCAGTTTTTCGCGAGGCACTGAAGCTTTCTTT. Protein product: CASSFSRGTEAFF.

This chain connects TRBV4-1 to TRBJ1-6, with 9 bases identical to TRBD1. This CDR3 has 16 amino acids. From germline, CDR1 is MGHRA and CDR2 YSYEKL. V shed 2 bases and J 6 bases; nucleotides not matched to a gene: 5. CDR3 nucleotide sequence: TGCGCCAGCAGCCAAAGGGACAGGGATCCTAATTCACCCCTCCACTTT. Its translation: CASSQRDRDPNSPLHF.

This clonotype was picked up a small number of times. The chain recombines TRBV6-5 with TRBJ1-5; a possible D gene is TRBD1 (6 bases). Germline V lookup: CDR1 MNHEY, CDR2 SVGAGI. Trimming left V 2 bases short and J 4 bases short, with 9 bases between. The CDR3 extends over 14 amino acids. The CDR3 here is CASSYHRDNQPQHF. The CDR3 bases are TGTGCCAGCAGTTACCACAGGGATAATCAGCCCCAGCATTTT.

Comment on this clonotype: Sequence at one end of the junction differs from germline and may be a read error. The V and J genes are TRBV29-1 and TRBJ2-2, with D tentatively TRBD2 (5 bases). The CDR3 sequence is 13 residues long. Looked up from germline, CDR1 is SQVTM and CDR2 is ANQGSEA. CDR3 protein: CSVGRFDTGEPFF. CDR3 sequence (DNA): TGCAGCGTTGGGAGGTTTGACACCGGGGAGCCGTTTTTT.

The chain couples TRBV3-1 to TRBJ2-2; D unclear. Trimming removed 2 bases from V and 3 bases from J, with 7 bases in between. This CDR3 spans 14 amino acids. Germline lookup yields CDR1 LGHDT and CDR2 YNNKEL (reference sequence). The CDR3 sequence is CASSQRDYTGELFF. CDR3 DNA: TGTGCCAGCAGCCAAAGGGATTACACCGGGGAGCTGTTTTTT. The full variable domain, its missing parts supplied by reference TRBV3-1 and TRBJ2-2, is DTAVSQTPKYLVTQMGNDKSIKCEQNLGHDTMYWYKQDSKKFLKIMFSYNNKELIINETVPNRFSPKSPDKAHLNLHINSLELGDSAVYFCASSQRDYTGELFFGEGSRLTVL.

The chain uses TRBV18 and TRBJ2-1; a weak D match, TRBD2 (6 bases). The germline gives CDR1 KGHSH, CDR2 LQKENI. The CDR3 consists of 15 residues. V dropped 1 base and J dropped 7 bases, with 14 bases sitting between them. The CDR3 loop is CASSPRVVSGNEQFF. In nucleotides, the CDR3 is TGTGCCAGCTCACCACGGGTAGTTAGCGGAAATGAGCAGTTCTTC.

The sample holds a few counts of this clonotype. The gene calls are TRBV6-5 and TRBJ2-1, with 9 bases identical to TRBD2. J lost 6 bases, V lost 4 bases, and 10 bases had no gene match. This CDR3 comprises 16 residues. Looked up from germline, CDR1 is MNHEY and CDR2 is SVGAGI. The CDR3 nucleotides read TGTGCCAGCAGTTCTCTGGGGACTAGCTTCGGCAATGAGCAGTTCTTC. This gives the protein CASSSLGTSFGNEQFF.

The V gene is TRBV29-1, the J gene TRBJ2-3, with TRBD2 as a possible D gene (6 bases). In germline, CDR1 is SQVTM, CDR2 ANQGSEA. Deletions cut 1 base from V and 3 bases from J, with 8 bases between. This CDR3 has 13 amino acids. The CDR3, as DNA: TGCAGCGTTGAAGGGACTATTACAGATACGCAGTATTTT. It encodes CSVEGTITDTQYF.

The sample holds a few counts of this clonotype. CDR3 loop: CASSTARAGGYTF. The DNA for the CDR3 is TGTGCCAGCAGCACCGCCAGGGCAGGCGGCTACACCTTC. The chain recombines TRBV6-2 or TRBV6-3 with TRBJ1-2; D might be TRBD1 (5 bases). Trimming cost V 6 bases and J 8 bases, with 16 bases left between them. Germline V gene data show CDR1 as MNHEY and CDR2 as SVGEGT. This CDR3 has 13 amino acids.

The gene calls are TRBV7-9 and TRBJ2-7; D is possibly TRBD2 (6 bases). V was clipped by 4 bases and J by 2 bases, with 21 bases between them. Per germline, CDR1 SEHNR and CDR2 FQNEAQ (reference sequence). The CDR3 extends over 17 amino acids. In DNA form, the CDR3 reads TGTGCCAGCAGCTCGTACGGATTGGGAGGTCCTCCCTACGAGCAGTACTTC. Protein sequence: CASSSYGLGGPPYEQYF.

This clonotype was counted only a few times. The chain couples TRBV10-3 to TRBJ2-1, with 13 bases matching TRBD2. Germline values: CDR1 ENHRY, CDR2 SYGVKD. The trim removed 0 bases at V and 6 bases at J, leaving 5 bases unmatched. The CDR3 totals 17 residues. The CDR3 bases are TGTGCCATCAGTGAGTCTATCACTAGCGGGGGGGCCAATGAGCAGTTCTTC. Protein: CAISESITSGGANEQFF.

This clonotype appeared a few times. J is TRBJ2-3 and V is TRBV4-3, with D perhaps TRBD1 (6 bases). The V and J ends lost 3 bases and 2 bases respectively, with 15 bases between them. This CDR3 has 16 amino acids. From germline, CDR1 is LGHNA and CDR2 YSLEER. The CDR3 is CASSQQIRTVTDTQYF. The CDR3 nucleotides are TGCGCCAGCAGCCAGCAAATCCGGACAGTCACAGATACGCAGTATTTT.

The sample holds a few counts of this clonotype. The chain links TRBV28 to TRBJ2-7, with D unclear. The CDR3 runs to 15 residues. Germline V lookup: CDR1 MDHEN, CDR2 SYDVKM. Deletions cut 1 base from V and 2 bases from J, with 12 bases between. This chain's CDR3 is CASSLSGSGTYEQYF. The CDR3 DNA is TGTGCCAGCAGTTTATCAGGAAGTGGTACCTACGAGCAGTACTTC.

V gene TRBV12-3 or TRBV12-4 combines with J gene TRBJ2-1; a possible D gene is TRBD1 (6 bases). The ends were cut back, 6 bases at V and 2 bases at J, with 17 bases in the middle. The CDR3 has 16 residues. CDR3 amino acids: CASSRKQGYPYNEQFF. The CDR3 DNA is TGTGCCAGCAGCCGTAAACAGGGTTACCCCTACAATGAGCAGTTCTTC.

V is TRBV20-1 and J is TRBJ2-5; D possibly corresponds to TRBD1 (6 bases). The V gene's germline CDR1 is DFQATT and CDR2 SNEGSKA (reference sequence). The CDR3 sequence is 16 residues long. V was shortened by 7 bases and J by 10 bases, with 31 bases between the two germline ends. CDR3 sequence (DNA): TGCAGTGGCTCAATAGGGGGACCGAAACTACTACGAGGCCAGTACTTC. Its translation is CSGSIGGPKLLRGQYF.

The chain has TRBV28 and TRBJ1-2; 7 nucleotides agree with TRBD1. Germline V CDR1 and CDR2: MDHEN, SYDVKM. This CDR3 spans 15 amino acids. The V segment lost 5 bases and the J segment 0 bases; nucleotides outside the gene matches: 6. CDR3 amino acids: CASSPGGPPNYGYTF. In nucleotides, the CDR3 is TGTGCCAGCAGTCCAGGGGGTCCACCTAACTATGGCTACACCTTC.

V and J are TRBV5-6 and TRBJ2-3, with 8 bases aligning to TRBD1. The germline V gene has CDR1 SGHDT and CDR2 YYEEEE. The CDR3 spans 11 residues. V gave up 4 bases and J gave up 11 bases; unmatched junction bases: 3. CDR3 in amino acids: CASSLGQGQYF. The CDR3 DNA reads TGTGCCAGCAGCCTCGGACAGGGGCAGTATTTT.